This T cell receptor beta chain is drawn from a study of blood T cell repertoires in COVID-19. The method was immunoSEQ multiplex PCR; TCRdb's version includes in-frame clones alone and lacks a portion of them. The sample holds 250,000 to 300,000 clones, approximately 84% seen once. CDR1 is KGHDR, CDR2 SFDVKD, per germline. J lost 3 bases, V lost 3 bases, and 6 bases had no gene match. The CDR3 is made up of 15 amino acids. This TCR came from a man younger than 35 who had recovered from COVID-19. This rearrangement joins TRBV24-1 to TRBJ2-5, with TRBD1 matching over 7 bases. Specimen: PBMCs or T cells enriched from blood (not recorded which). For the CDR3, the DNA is TGTGCCACCAGTGATCACGGAACAGGGGAAGAGACCCAGTACTTC. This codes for CATSDHGTGEETQYF.